This TCR beta chain was obtained from a study of post-analysis software for immune sequencing data. At the level of the study: Relapsing-remitting, secondary progressive and progressive-relapsing multiple sclerosis courses were included.

This clonotype was seen repeatedly, ten times or more. The antigen is undetermined. Study observations and caveats: Five TRBV segments appeared more often in patients than in controls, and TRBV5-6, TRBV5-1 and TRBV20-1 were among these. F-measure co-clustering was strong for batch-matched samples. Significantly decreased normalized Chao1 diversity was recorded for multiple sclerosis patients relative to controls.

Trimming shortened V by 1 base and J by 3 bases, and 7 bases separated the two germline ends. The CDR3 length is 14 residues. The germline V gene has CDR1 MNHNY and CDR2 SVGAGI (reference sequence). Unique molecular identifiers were carried by the TCR beta cDNA libraries. Around 500,000 cDNA molecules were obtained from roughly 1 to 10 million T cells. One entry per CDR3 protein results from TCRdb running MiXCR on the PCR reads. Of about 500,000 distinct CDR3 sequences listed, 45% are singletons. Sequencing used blood. The chain uses TRBV6-6 and TRBJ1-5, with no clear D. This sequence was found in a girl aged 10-17 years with multiple sclerosis. The CDR3 nucleotides are TGTGCCAGCAGTTACTTAGATGACAATCAGCCCCAGCATTTT. This translates into CASSYLDDNQPQHF.